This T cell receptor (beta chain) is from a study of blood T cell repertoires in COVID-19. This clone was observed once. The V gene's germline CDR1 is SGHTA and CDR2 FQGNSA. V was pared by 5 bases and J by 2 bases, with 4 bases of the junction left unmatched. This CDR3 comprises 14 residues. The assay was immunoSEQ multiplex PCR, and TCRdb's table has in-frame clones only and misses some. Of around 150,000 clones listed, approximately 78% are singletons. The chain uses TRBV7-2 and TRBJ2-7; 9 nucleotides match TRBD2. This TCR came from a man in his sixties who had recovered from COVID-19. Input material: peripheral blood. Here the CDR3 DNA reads TGTGCCAGCAGCCTTAGCGGGGGAGCCTACGAGCAGTACTTC. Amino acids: CASSLSGGAYEQYF.